This TCR beta chain originates from a study of blood T cell repertoires in COVID-19. In the authors' workflow: Quantification of nucleated cells was approximated via reference gene primer amplification. Here immunoSEQ multiplex PCR was the method, and the copy in TCRdb shows in-frame clones only, minus some. V, J and clone size are those of that table, while D and trimming were read from the DNA. The sample lists 400,000 to 450,000 clones; roughly 89% were seen once. In germline, CDR1 is MNHEY, CDR2 SVGAGI. CDR3 size: 16 residues. With 2 bases removed from V and 4 bases from J, the gap between germline ends came to 17 bases.

The sample comprised peripheral blood. This TCR was sampled from a man between 18 and 29 years old with COVID-19, enrolled during active disease. This chain joins TRBV6-5 and TRBJ1-1; D is perhaps TRBD1 (6 bases). CDR3 sequence: CASSYQTGLKGTEAFF. As DNA, the CDR3 is TGTGCCAGCAGTTACCAAACAGGGTTGAAGGGCACTGAAGCTTTCTTT.